This is a list of T cell receptor beta chains from one sample in a study of siplizumab effects on memory and regulatory T cells. Only in-frame clones appear in the TCRdb table, and some are missing; sequencing was by immunoSEQ multiplex PCR. The sample shows tens of thousands of clones, about 94% of them seen only once. The sequencing input was CD8+ T cells sorted from blood. Every receptor here comes from a human donor in good health. The CDR3 runs from the conserved cysteine through the conserved F or W. The D gene is left open where the match is weak. Clone size is stated in some rows and not others, as once, few, many or a class when expanded.

CDR3nt: TGCAGCGTCTTAGGGACGAATAATGAAAAACTGTTTTTT
CDR3aa: CSVLGTNNEKLFF
v_gene: TRBV29-1
abundance: -
d_gene: -
j_gene: TRBJ1-4

CDR3nt: TGTGCCAGCAGTAGTGACTTTAGCTCCTACGAGCAGTACTTC
CDR3aa: CASSSDFSSYEQYF
v_gene: TRBV27
abundance: -
d_gene: -
j_gene: TRBJ2-7

CDR3nt: TGTGCCAGCAGCCGGTCTCCCCTCTTAGGGAGAATGTACGAGCAGTACTTC
CDR3aa: CASSRSPLLGRMYEQYF
v_gene: TRBV14
abundance: once
d_gene: -
j_gene: TRBJ2-7

CDR3nt: TGTGCCAGCAGCTTAGCGGGTAGTGACACTGAAGCTTTCTTT
CDR3aa: CASSLAGSDTEAFF
v_gene: TRBV11-2
abundance: -
d_gene: -
j_gene: TRBJ1-1

CDR3nt: TGTGCCAGCAGCTTCAGACAGCCCGACAATGAGCAGTTCTTC
CDR3aa: CASSFRQPDNEQFF
v_gene: TRBV9
abundance: -
d_gene: -
j_gene: TRBJ2-1

CDR3nt: TGTGCCAGTAGTATAGGACAGGGCGCCTACGAGCAGTACTTC
CDR3aa: CASSIGQGAYEQYF
v_gene: TRBV19
abundance: once
d_gene: TRBD1
j_gene: TRBJ2-7

CDR3nt: TGTGCCAGCAGCGCTCGACTAGCGGGAGTCGGGGAGCAGTACTTC
CDR3aa: CASSARLAGVGEQYF
v_gene: TRBV9
abundance: -
d_gene: TRBD2
j_gene: TRBJ2-7

CDR3nt: TGTGCCAGCAGCAAAGAGGATGACGGTGGAAGGACTGAAGCTTTCTTT
CDR3aa: CASSKEDDGGRTEAFF
v_gene: TRBV21-1
abundance: -
d_gene: -
j_gene: TRBJ1-1

CDR3nt: TGCGCCACGGGGCCCGGGCTAACCTGGAACACCGGGGAGCTGTTTTTT
CDR3aa: CATGPGLTWNTGELFF
v_gene: TRBV10-2
abundance: -
d_gene: -
j_gene: TRBJ2-2

CDR3nt: TGCGCCAGCAGCCAAGACCGGGGTAGCAATCAGCCCCAGCATTTT
CDR3aa: CASSQDRGSNQPQHF
v_gene: TRBV4-1
abundance: -
d_gene: -
j_gene: TRBJ1-5

CDR3nt: TGTGCCAGCAGTTTACCAGGGGAGGTCTCTGGAAACACCATATATTTT
CDR3aa: CASSLPGEVSGNTIYF
v_gene: TRBV28
abundance: -
d_gene: -
j_gene: TRBJ1-3

CDR3nt: TGTGCCAGCAGCTTAGGTGGAGGCCCTCATGGCTACACCTTC
CDR3aa: CASSLGGGPHGYTF
v_gene: TRBV11-2
abundance: -
d_gene: -
j_gene: TRBJ1-2

CDR3nt: TGTGCCAGCAGCCTTTACTTGAGCACAGATACGCAGTATTTT
CDR3aa: CASSLYLSTDTQYF
v_gene: TRBV14
abundance: -
d_gene: -
j_gene: TRBJ2-3

CDR3nt: TGCGCCAGCAGCTTGGGCTATGGCTACACCTTC
CDR3aa: CASSLGYGYTF
v_gene: TRBV5-1
abundance: -
d_gene: -
j_gene: TRBJ1-2

CDR3nt: TGCGCCAGCAGGCTGGAAAGGGAGACCCAGTACTTC
CDR3aa: CASRLERETQYF
v_gene: TRBV4-1
abundance: -
d_gene: -
j_gene: TRBJ2-5

CDR3nt: TGTGCCAGCAGCACAGCGAACACTGAAGCTTTCTTT
CDR3aa: CASSTANTEAFF
v_gene: TRBV11-2
abundance: once
d_gene: -
j_gene: TRBJ1-1

CDR3nt: TGTGCCAGCAGCGCCACTCCTGAGAACACTGAAGCTTTCTTT
CDR3aa: CASSATPENTEAFF
v_gene: TRBV6-5
abundance: -
d_gene: -
j_gene: TRBJ1-1

CDR3nt: TGTGCCAGCAGCTTTACTAGCTCCTACAATGAGCAGTTCTTC
CDR3aa: CASSFTSSYNEQFF
v_gene: TRBV7-9
abundance: -
d_gene: -
j_gene: TRBJ2-1

CDR3nt: TGTGCCTGGAGTGTACGGGGGGTAAATCAGCCCCAGCATTTT
CDR3aa: CAWSVRGVNQPQHF
v_gene: TRBV30
abundance: -
d_gene: -
j_gene: TRBJ1-5

CDR3nt: TGTGCCAGCAGTAAAGAACAGGGGGCGCTTACTGAAGCTTTCTTT
CDR3aa: CASSKEQGALTEAFF
v_gene: TRBV25-1
abundance: -
d_gene: TRBD1
j_gene: TRBJ1-1

CDR3nt: TGTGCCAGCAGGACCACAGGGGGAAAATGGGAGCAGTACTTC
CDR3aa: CASRTTGGKWEQYF
v_gene: TRBV6-5
abundance: -
d_gene: TRBD1
j_gene: TRBJ2-7

CDR3nt: TGTGCCAGTAGTATAGACGGGGCGGGCAATCAGCCCCAGCATTTT
CDR3aa: CASSIDGAGNQPQHF
v_gene: TRBV19
abundance: -
d_gene: -
j_gene: TRBJ1-5

CDR3nt: TGTGCCAGCAGCGTAGGGGCGGGAGTTGGTAATGAGCAGTTCTTC
CDR3aa: CASSVGAGVGNEQFF
v_gene: TRBV9
abundance: -
d_gene: TRBD2
j_gene: TRBJ2-1

CDR3nt: TGTGCCAGCATGAAGATTAACACCGGGGAGCTGTTTTTT
CDR3aa: CASMKINTGELFF
v_gene: TRBV27
abundance: -
d_gene: -
j_gene: TRBJ2-2

CDR3nt: TGTGCCAGCAGCTTATCAGGCCCAACGGCAGAGCAGTACTTC
CDR3aa: CASSLSGPTAEQYF
v_gene: TRBV7-6
abundance: -
d_gene: -
j_gene: TRBJ2-7

CDR3nt: TGTGCCGGCAGCGTAGCGGGAGAGGGAACAGATACGCAGTATTTT
CDR3aa: CAGSVAGEGTDTQYF
v_gene: TRBV7-8
abundance: -
d_gene: TRBD2
j_gene: TRBJ2-3

CDR3nt: TGTGCCAGCAGGTCCCAGAACTCGCAAAAACGGCGCCTAGGGAAAGAGACCCAGTACTTC
CDR3aa: CASRSQNSQKRRLGKETQYF
v_gene: TRBV21-1
abundance: -
d_gene: -
j_gene: TRBJ2-5

CDR3nt: TGTGCCAGCAGCTTACGATGGGACACACTCTCCTACGAGCAGTACTTC
CDR3aa: CASSLRWDTLSYEQYF
v_gene: TRBV7-9
abundance: -
d_gene: -
j_gene: TRBJ2-7

CDR3nt: TGTGCCAGCAGTTTATTACTATCCTATACGCAGTATTTT
CDR3aa: CASSLLLSYTQYF
v_gene: TRBV27
abundance: -
d_gene: -
j_gene: TRBJ2-3

CDR3nt: TGTGCCAGCAGCCTGCGAGGACCCGGGGAGCTGTTTTTT
CDR3aa: CASSLRGPGELFF
v_gene: TRBV13
abundance: -
d_gene: -
j_gene: TRBJ2-2

CDR3nt: TGTGCCAGCAGTGCAAATACCTACGAGCAGTACTTC
CDR3aa: CASSANTYEQYF
v_gene: TRBV6-1
abundance: -
d_gene: -
j_gene: TRBJ2-7

CDR3nt: TGTGCCACCAGCACCGGGACTAGCGGACAAGAGACCCAGTACTTC
CDR3aa: CATSTGTSGQETQYF
v_gene: TRBV15
abundance: -
d_gene: TRBD2
j_gene: TRBJ2-5

CDR3nt: TGTGCCACCAGCGGGGGACGGGAGGGACCCACCGGGGAGCTGTTTTTT
CDR3aa: CATSGGREGPTGELFF
v_gene: TRBV15
abundance: -
d_gene: TRBD2
j_gene: TRBJ2-2

CDR3nt: TGCGCCAGCAGTTCCCAAAGAAGCGGGAACAATGAGCAGTTCTTC
CDR3aa: CASSSQRSGNNEQFF
v_gene: TRBV5-1
abundance: many
d_gene: TRBD2
j_gene: TRBJ2-1

CDR3nt: TGTGCCAGCGCCCCCCGGCGGAAGCAGTTCTTC
CDR3aa: CASAPRRKQFF
v_gene: TRBV27
abundance: -
d_gene: -
j_gene: TRBJ2-1

CDR3nt: TGTGCCAGTAGTATTCAATACAGGGAGAATGAGCAGTTCTTC
CDR3aa: CASSIQYRENEQFF
v_gene: TRBV19
abundance: few
d_gene: -
j_gene: TRBJ2-1

CDR3nt: TGTGCCACCAGCAGAGGCAGGGGCCCGCCCGGGTCACCCCTCCACTTT
CDR3aa: CATSRGRGPPGSPLHF
v_gene: TRBV15
abundance: -
d_gene: -
j_gene: TRBJ1-6

CDR3nt: TGTGCTAGTGGTCCCGGGCCTTACGAGCAGTACTTC
CDR3aa: CASGPGPYEQYF
v_gene: TRBV12-5
abundance: -
d_gene: -
j_gene: TRBJ2-7

CDR3nt: TGTGCCAGTAGTATCGATAGCGGGAGAATTACAGATACGCAGTATTTT
CDR3aa: CASSIDSGRITDTQYF
v_gene: TRBV19
abundance: -
d_gene: TRBD2
j_gene: TRBJ2-3

CDR3nt: TGTGCCAGCAGTGAAGATGGGGGAACGCCCACAGATACGCAGTATTTT
CDR3aa: CASSEDGGTPTDTQYF
v_gene: TRBV6-1
abundance: -
d_gene: -
j_gene: TRBJ2-3

CDR3nt: TGCAGCGTTGAAGTCGGACTAGCGGGGCTATACAATGAGCAGTTCTTC
CDR3aa: CSVEVGLAGLYNEQFF
v_gene: TRBV29-1
abundance: -
d_gene: TRBD2
j_gene: TRBJ2-1

CDR3nt: TGTGCCATCAGTGACGGACAGTCTAGCTCCTACGAGCAGTACTTC
CDR3aa: CAISDGQSSSYEQYF
v_gene: TRBV10-3
abundance: -
d_gene: -
j_gene: TRBJ2-7